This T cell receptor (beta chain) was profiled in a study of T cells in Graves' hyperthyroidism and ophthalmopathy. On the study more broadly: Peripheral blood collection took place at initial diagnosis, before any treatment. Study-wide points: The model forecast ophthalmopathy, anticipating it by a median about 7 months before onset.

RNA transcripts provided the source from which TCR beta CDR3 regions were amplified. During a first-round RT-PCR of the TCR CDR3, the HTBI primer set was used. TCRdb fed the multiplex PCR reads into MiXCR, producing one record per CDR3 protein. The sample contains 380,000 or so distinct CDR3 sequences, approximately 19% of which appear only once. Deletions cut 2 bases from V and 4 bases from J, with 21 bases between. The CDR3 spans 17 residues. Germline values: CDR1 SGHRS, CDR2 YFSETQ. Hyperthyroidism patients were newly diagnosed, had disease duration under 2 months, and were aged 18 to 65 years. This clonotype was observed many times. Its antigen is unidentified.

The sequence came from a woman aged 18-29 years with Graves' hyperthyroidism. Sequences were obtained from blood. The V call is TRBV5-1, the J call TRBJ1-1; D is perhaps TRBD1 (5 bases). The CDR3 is CASSLGEGRGHGTEAFF. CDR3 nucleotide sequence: TGCGCCAGCAGCTTAGGGGAGGGCCGCGGCCACGGCACTGAAGCTTTCTTT.